What follows describes a single T cell receptor (beta chain). Its antigen is undetermined. The data belong to a study of cytomegalovirus exposure and HLA in healthy donors. Study at large: Among the 370 or so donors who were genotyped, about 80% fell in the genetic ancestry cluster that is associated with self-reported Caucasian donors.

V trimming: 2 bases; J trimming: 5 bases; junction bases outside the gene matches: 7. CDR1 and CDR2 (germline): SGHRS, YFSETQ. CDR3 length: 15 residues. The PCR ran on 60 Vbeta and 13 Jbeta primers. Sequencing was performed with immunoSEQ multiplex PCR; in TCRdb, only in-frame clones are kept and a portion is missing. The table lists around 94,000 clones, approximately 77% of them singletons. General study results and limits: A later analysis linked a missense DCLRE1C variant to TCR beta V- and J-gene trimming. Later analysis suggested links between common viral pathogens and several top significant clusters. In a later analysis, an Asian-associated ancestry cluster reportedly showed fewer N-insertions than the roughly 650-donor mean.

This clonotype originated in a woman aged 40-49 years in good health and CMV-seronegative. The specimen sequenced was PBMCs. The chain combines TRBV5-1 with TRBJ2-5; TRBD2 agrees at 9 bases. The CDR3, as DNA: TGCGCCAGCAGCTTCGGGCTAGCGGGGAGGGAGACCCAGTACTTC. It is translated as CASSFGLAGRETQYF. Full variable domain (remainder filled in from reference TRBV5-1 and TRBJ2-5): KAGVTQTPRYLIKTRGQQVTLSCSPISGHRSVSWYQQTPGQGLQFLFEYFSETQRNKGNFPGRFSGRQFSNSRSEMNVSTLELGDSALYLCASSFGLAGRETQYFGPGTRLLVL.